These T cell receptor beta chains were read from a single sample in a study of blood T cell repertoires in COVID-19. Assay used: immunoSEQ multiplex PCR; TCRdb lists only in-frame clones, some missing. The sample holds hundreds of thousands of clones, around 88% seen once. The specimen was PBMCs or T cells enriched from blood (not recorded which). These receptors came from a woman aged 40 to 50 with acute COVID-19. Both conserved end residues are part of each CDR3. D genes are given only for firm matches. Size is stated for part of the rows, as once, few or many counts, or as a class when the clone is expanded.

j_call | v_call | clone_size | d_call | cdr3_nt | cdr3_aa
TRBJ2-3 | TRBV9 | . | TRBD2 | TGTGCCAGCGATCCGGGGAGGGGAAGCACAGATACGCAGTATTTT | CASDPGRGSTDTQYF
TRBJ2-1 | TRBV24-1 | . | TRBD1 | TGTGCCACCAGTGATTTGCACAGGGGGAATAGTGGGACCTACAATGAGCAGTTCTTC | CATSDLHRGNSGTYNEQFF
TRBJ1-4 | TRBV19 | . | . | TGTGCCAGTAGTATAACGACAGATAATGAAAAACTGTTTTTT | CASSITTDNEKLFF
TRBJ2-7 | TRBV5-1 | . | TRBD2 | TGCGCCAGCAGCAGCACTCCGACTAGCGGGAGCTACGAGCAGTACTTC | CASSSTPTSGSYEQYF
TRBJ2-7 | TRBV10-3 | . | . | TGTGCCATCAGTGGGGAACAGGGTCCTAGCGAGCAGTACTTC | CAISGEQGPSEQYF
TRBJ2-3 | TRBV2 | . | . | TGTGCCAGCCGGTTGGCAGGGAGCACAGATACGCAGTATTTT | CASRLAGSTDTQYF
TRBJ2-2 | TRBV7-6 | . | TRBD2 | TGTGCCAGCAGCCAATATAGCGGGAGTTCGACCGGGGAGCTGTTTTTT | CASSQYSGSSTGELFF
TRBJ2-1 | TRBV5-1 | . | TRBD1 | TGCGCCAGCAGCCCAGGACAGGGGGCGCATAATGAGCAGTTCTTC | CASSPGQGAHNEQFF
TRBJ1-5 | TRBV15 | . | . | TGTGCCACCAGCAGAGGTCGCGGGACCCATCAGCCCCAGCATTTT | CATSRGRGTHQPQHF
TRBJ1-6 | TRBV2 | . | . | TGTGCCAGCAGGGGGACAAGCTCTTCACCCCTCCACTTT | CASRGTSSSPLHF
TRBJ2-7 | TRBV5-1 | . | TRBD1 | TGCGCCAGCAGCTTGGCGGGGACAGGGGTCCACGAGCAGTACTTC | CASSLAGTGVHEQYF
TRBJ1-6 | TRBV18 | . | . | TGTGCCAGCTCACCGGGGGCAGGGTCACCCCTCCACTTT | CASSPGAGSPLHF
TRBJ2-1 | TRBV7-3 | . | . | TGTGCCAGCAGCTTCGCGCCTAGTAATGAGCAGTTCTTC | CASSFAPSNEQFF
TRBJ2-2 | TRBV5-1 | . | TRBD2 | TGCGCCAGCACATCTAGCGGAAACACCGGGGAGCTGTTTTTT | CASTSSGNTGELFF
TRBJ1-1 | TRBV11-3 | once | . | TGTGCCAGCAGCTTAACTAGGGGGTCAGATGAAGCTTTCTTT | CASSLTRGSDEAFF
TRBJ1-5 | TRBV5-4 | once | . | TGTGCCAGCAGCTTCCACCGCCAGGGGAGAGGCAATCAGCCCCAGCATTTT | CASSFHRQGRGNQPQHF
TRBJ2-1 | TRBV10-3 | . | TRBD2 | TGTGCCATCAGTGGGACTAGCGGGAGAGCGGTTGTGGATGAGCAGTTCTTC | CAISGTSGRAVVDEQFF
TRBJ2-3 | TRBV9 | . | TRBD2 | TGTGCCAGCAGCGTAGCTACGGGAGCGGGGAACACCCCTAGCACAGATACGCAGTATTTT | CASSVATGAGNTPSTDTQYF
TRBJ2-5 | TRBV6-5 | . | . | TGTGCCAGCCGGTGGTCAGGTGAAGAGACCCAGTACTTC | CASRWSGEETQYF
TRBJ1-2 | TRBV5-1 | . | . | TGCGCCAGCAGCTACGGCCCGGAGGGTGAGGATGGCTACACCTTC | CASSYGPEGEDGYTF
TRBJ2-7 | TRBV6-5 | once | TRBD1 | TGTGCCAGTAAACAGGGGGAGGTTGACGAGCAGTACTTC | CASKQGEVDEQYF
TRBJ1-3 | TRBV5-4 | . | . | TGTGCCAGCAGCTCCCGCTGGAGCTCTGGAAACACCATATATTTT | CASSSRWSSGNTIYF
TRBJ2-7 | TRBV3-1/TRBV3-2 | . | . | TGTGCCAGCAGCCCTCGCGAGTACGAGCAGTACTTC | CASSPREYEQYF
TRBJ2-2 | TRBV11-2 | . | . | TGTGCCAGCAGCCCCGTCTACGGCGGGGAGCTGTTTTTT | CASSPVYGGELFF
TRBJ2-7 | TRBV3-1/TRBV3-2 | . | TRBD2 | TGTGCCAGCAGCCAAGAAAGCGGGAGCAGGGAGCAGTACTTC | CASSQESGSREQYF
TRBJ2-2 | TRBV10-3 | . | . | TGTGCCATCAGTGAGTCGACCAGGGGTATCGCCGGGGAGCTGTTTTTT | CAISESTRGIAGELFF
TRBJ2-7 | TRBV10-3 | . | . | TGTGCCATCAGTGAGTCGATAGCTGCCACCTACGAGCAGTACTTC | CAISESIAATYEQYF
TRBJ1-2 | TRBV9 | . | . | TGTGCCAGCAGCGTAGATGGGGGGACGGGCTACACCTTC | CASSVDGGTGYTF
TRBJ2-2 | TRBV4-1 | . | TRBD1 | TGCGCCAGCAGCCAAGATCTAGGACAGGGTTACACCGGGGAGCTGTTTTTT | CASSQDLGQGYTGELFF
TRBJ2-1 | TRBV2 | . | TRBD2 | TGTGCCAGCAGGGGGCCGGGACTAGCGGTAACCGAGCAGTTCTTC | CASRGPGLAVTEQFF
TRBJ1-2 | TRBV6-5 | . | TRBD1 | TGTGCCAGCAGTTACCCCCCCGGGACAGGGAGGTATGGCTACACCTTC | CASSYPPGTGRYGYTF
TRBJ2-7 | TRBV28 | . | TRBD1 | TGTGCCAGCTGGGGCAGGGGGTACTACGAGCAGTACTTC | CASWGRGYYEQYF
TRBJ1-3 | TRBV19 | . | . | TGTGCCAGTAGTACACAGGCCCCGAACTCTGGAAACACCATATATTTT | CASSTQAPNSGNTIYF
TRBJ1-3 | TRBV5-1 | . | . | TGCGCCAGCAGCTTGACAGGGATCGGAAACACCATATATTTT | CASSLTGIGNTIYF
TRBJ1-1 | TRBV18 | . | . | TGTGCCAGCTCACCTAACCTGAGGACATTGAACACTGAAGCTTTCTTT | CASSPNLRTLNTEAFF
TRBJ2-3 | TRBV5-4 | once | TRBD2 | TGTGCCAGCAGTGTAGCGGGAGGAGATGATACGCAGTATTTT | CASSVAGGDDTQYF
TRBJ2-1 | TRBV20-1 | . | TRBD2 | TGCAGTGCTAGTGAGGGTAGCGGGAGCTATGAGCAGTTCTTC | CSASEGSGSYEQFF